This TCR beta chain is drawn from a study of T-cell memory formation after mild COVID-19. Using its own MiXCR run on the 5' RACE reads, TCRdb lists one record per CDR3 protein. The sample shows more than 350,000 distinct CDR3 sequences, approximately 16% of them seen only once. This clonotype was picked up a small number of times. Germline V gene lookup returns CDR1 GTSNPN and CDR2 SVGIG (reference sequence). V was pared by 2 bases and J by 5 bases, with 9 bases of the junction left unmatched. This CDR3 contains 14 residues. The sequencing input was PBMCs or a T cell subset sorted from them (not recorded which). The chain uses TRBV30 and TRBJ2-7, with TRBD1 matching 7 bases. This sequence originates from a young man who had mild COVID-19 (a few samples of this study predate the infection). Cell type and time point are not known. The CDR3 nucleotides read TGTGCCTGGAGTATTAACAGGGGCGACGACGAGCAGTACTTC. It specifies CAWSINRGDDEQYF. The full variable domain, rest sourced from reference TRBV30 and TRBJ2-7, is SQTIHQWPATLVQPVGSPLSLECTVEGTSNPNLYWYRQAAGRGLQLLFYSVGIGQISSEVPQNLSASRPQDRQFILSSKKLLLSDSGFYLCAWSINRGDDEQYFGPGTRLTVT.